The T cell receptor beta chain under discussion was sequenced for a study of regulatory T cells in long-lasting Graves disease. General study points: Whereas about a thousand public clonotypes were shared by new patients, persistent patients shared more, at a few thousand.

Time point reported: newly diagnosed GD, antithyroid drugs for less than 3 months. RNA isolated from PBMCs was used to make the TCR library. This clonotype appeared a few times. Its antigen is as yet unknown. From germline, CDR1 is SGHRS and CDR2 YFSETQ. Trimming shortened V by 0 bases and J by 2 bases, and 8 bases separated the two germline ends. The length of the CDR3 is 14 residues. Libraries of TCR beta came from iRepertoire HTBI primers plus Arm-PCR of CDR3 regions. TCRdb reprocessed the multiplex PCR reads via MiXCR and lists one record per CDR3 protein. The sample contains about 350,000 distinct CDR3 sequences, around 15% of which appear only once. The same specimen was also included in a second study, on T cells in Graves' hyperthyroidism and ophthalmopathy. That study adds: TCR CDR3 regions were first amplified by RT-PCR with HTBI primers. By a 13 V-J model, ophthalmopathy was set apart from stable hyperthyroidism. Prediction of ophthalmopathy progression came a median around 6.5 months pre-onset.

The sequence was obtained from a woman aged 18 to 35 with Graves disease. The sample in question was peripheral blood mononuclear cells (PBMCs), obtained at new diagnosis, from a patient treated with antithyroid drugs. The rearrangement joins TRBV5-1 to TRBJ2-5; D unresolved. The DNA for the CDR3 is TGCGCCAGCAGCTTGGCGGAAGGACAAGAGACCCAGTACTTC. This sequence encodes CASSLAEGQETQYF.